This entry features one T cell receptor (beta chain) sequence. These data come from a study of CD8 T cells in Susac syndrome. Random hexamers were used to reverse transcribe the RNA input (about 0.45 to 1 ug). Via MiXCR, TCRdb re-called the immunoSEQ multiplex PCR reads, giving one row per CDR3 protein. The sample yields approximately 71,000 distinct CDR3 sequences, 96% seen once. The CDR3 is 14 residues long. Trimming removed 5 bases from V and 3 bases from J; junction bases left unmatched: 4. The multiple sclerosis controls consisted of treatment-naive patients with relapsing-remitting disease, either stable or active.

This TCR was sampled from a human donor with multiple sclerosis. The rearrangement joins TRBV12-3 or TRBV12-4 to TRBJ2-3, with 8 bases aligning to TRBD1. Sequenced material: CD4+ T cells from PBMCs. DNA for the CDR3: TGTGCCAGCAGTCGACAGGGGTTGACAGATACGCAGTATTTT. Its protein is CASSRQGLTDTQYF.